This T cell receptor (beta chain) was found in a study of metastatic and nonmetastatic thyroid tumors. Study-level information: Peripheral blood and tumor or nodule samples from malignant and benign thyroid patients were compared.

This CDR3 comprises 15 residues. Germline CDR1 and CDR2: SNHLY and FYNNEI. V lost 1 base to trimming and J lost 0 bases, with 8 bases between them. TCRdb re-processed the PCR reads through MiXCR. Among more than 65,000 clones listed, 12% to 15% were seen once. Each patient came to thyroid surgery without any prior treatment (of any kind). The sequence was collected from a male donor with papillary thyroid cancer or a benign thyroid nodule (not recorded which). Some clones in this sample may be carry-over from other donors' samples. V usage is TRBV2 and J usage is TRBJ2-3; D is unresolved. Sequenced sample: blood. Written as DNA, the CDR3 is TGTGCCAGCAGTGAAGTTGTCGCCAGCACAGATACGCAGTATTTT. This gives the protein CASSEVVASTDTQYF.